The clone carrying this TCR beta chain was found many times. Its specificity is unknown. This specimen belongs to a study of T-cell reconstitution after alpha-beta-depleted transplantation in children. A TCRbeta library incorporating unique molecular identifiers was prepared. MiXCR was run by TCRdb on the PCR reads, yielding one entry per CDR3 protein. The data show approximately 200,000 distinct CDR3 sequences, 6.3% seen once. Overall study findings and caveats: Surviving recipient T cells and thymic progenitors accounted for the high day-60 TCRbeta diversity observed in some patients. The study reportedly traced alpha-beta T cells about two months after transplant to several hundred expanded graft clones.

The receptor comes from a girl under three years old with combined immunodeficiency, due to receive a stem cell transplant. The sequencing here drew on PBMCs, taken before TCRalphabeta/CD19-depleted stem cell transplant.

The CDR3, as DNA: TGTGCCAGCAGTTTATCCGGCATATTAAGGGAGACCCAGTACTTC. Amino acids: CASSLSGILRETQYF. The rearrangement links TRBV28 to TRBJ2-5; D is unclear. The CDR3 covers 15 residues. Germline CDR1 MDHEN, CDR2 SYDVKM. V was shortened by 1 base and J by 5 bases, with 14 bases between the two germline ends.